What follows is one TCR beta chain and its context. The source of the sample is a study of blood T cells in healthy people across ages. Then a second PCR, running about 6 to 11 cycles, was carried out with a sample-barcoded 5' primer and a J-beta primer mix. TCRdb processed the 5' RACE reads anew with MiXCR; each CDR3 protein has one entry. Of hundreds of thousands of distinct CDR3 sequences in the sample, roughly 25% were seen once. CDR1 is KGHDR, CDR2 SFDVKD, per germline. After removal of 10 bases from V and 4 bases from J, the junction contained 10 bases not matched to a gene. The CDR3 runs 15 residues. Samples each yielded at least 5 micrograms of total RNA. In addition, the sample was reused for a study of T cells of mothers and their children.

The chain joins TRBV24-1 to TRBJ2-2, with 8 bases lining up with TRBD1. The sequence was collected from a boy between 10 and 17 years old in good health. Sequenced input: blood. The CDR3, as DNA: TGTGCCACTTTAGGGTGGACAGGGACCACCGGGGAGCTGTTTTTT. Encoded protein: CATLGWTGTTGELFF.